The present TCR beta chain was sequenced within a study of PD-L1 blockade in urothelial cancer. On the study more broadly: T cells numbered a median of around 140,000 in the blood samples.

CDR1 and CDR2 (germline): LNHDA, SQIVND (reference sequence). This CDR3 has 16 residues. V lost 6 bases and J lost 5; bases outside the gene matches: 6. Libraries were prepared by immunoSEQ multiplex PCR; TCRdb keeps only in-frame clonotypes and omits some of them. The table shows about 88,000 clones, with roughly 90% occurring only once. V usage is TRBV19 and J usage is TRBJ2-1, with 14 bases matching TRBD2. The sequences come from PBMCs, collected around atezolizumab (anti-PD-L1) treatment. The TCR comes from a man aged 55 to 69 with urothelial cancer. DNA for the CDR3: TGTGCCAGTAGGCGACTAGCGGGAGGGCTCGACAATGAGCAGTTCTTC. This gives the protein CASRRLAGGLDNEQFF. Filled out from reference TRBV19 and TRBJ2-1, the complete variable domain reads DGGITQSPKYLFRKEGQNVTLSCEQNLNHDAMYWYRQDPGQGLRLIYYSQIVNDFQKGDIAEGYSVSREKKESFPLTVTSAQKNPTAFYLCASRRLAGGLDNEQFFGPGTRLTVL.